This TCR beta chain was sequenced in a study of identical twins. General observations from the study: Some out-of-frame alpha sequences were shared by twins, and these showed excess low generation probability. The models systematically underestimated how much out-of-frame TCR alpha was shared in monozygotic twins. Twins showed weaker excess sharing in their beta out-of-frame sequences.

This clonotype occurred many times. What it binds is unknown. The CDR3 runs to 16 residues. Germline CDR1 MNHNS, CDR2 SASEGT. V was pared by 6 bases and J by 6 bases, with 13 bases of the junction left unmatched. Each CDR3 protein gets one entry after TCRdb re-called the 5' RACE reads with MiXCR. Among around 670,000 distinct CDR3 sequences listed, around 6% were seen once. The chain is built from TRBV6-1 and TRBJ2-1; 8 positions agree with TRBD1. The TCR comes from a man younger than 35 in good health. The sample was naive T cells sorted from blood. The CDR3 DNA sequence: TGTGCCAGCAGCAGACCCCGACAGGGGCGCACCAATGAGCAGTTCTTC. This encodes CASSRPRQGRTNEQFF.